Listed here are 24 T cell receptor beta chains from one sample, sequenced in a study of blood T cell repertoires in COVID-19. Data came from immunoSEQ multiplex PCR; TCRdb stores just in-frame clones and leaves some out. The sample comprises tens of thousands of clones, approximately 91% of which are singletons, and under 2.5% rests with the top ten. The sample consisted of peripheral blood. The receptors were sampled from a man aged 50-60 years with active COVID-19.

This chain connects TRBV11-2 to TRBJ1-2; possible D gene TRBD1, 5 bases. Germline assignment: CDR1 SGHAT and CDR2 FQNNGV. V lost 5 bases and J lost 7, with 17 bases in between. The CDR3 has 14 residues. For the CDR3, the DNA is TGTGCCAGCAGCACCGAAGTGGGGGGAATTGGCTACACCTTC. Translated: CASSTEVGGIGYTF. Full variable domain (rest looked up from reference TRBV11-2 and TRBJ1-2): EAGVAQSPRYKIIEKRQSVAFWCNPISGHATLYWYQQILGQGPKLLIQFQNNGVVDDSQLPKDRFSAERLKGVDSTLKIQPAKLEDSAVYLCASSTEVGGIGYTFGSGTRLTVV.

This CDR3 is CASSFLQGTTGELFF. CDR3 nucleotide sequence: TGCGCCAGCAGCTTTTTACAGGGGACCACCGGGGAGCTGTTTTTT. This rearrangement joins TRBV5-1 to TRBJ2-2; 7 positions agree with TRBD1. The V segment lost 2 bases and the J segment 4 bases; nucleotides outside the gene matches: 5. CDR1 is SGHRS and CDR2 is YFSETQ in the germline V gene. This CDR3 contains 15 residues.

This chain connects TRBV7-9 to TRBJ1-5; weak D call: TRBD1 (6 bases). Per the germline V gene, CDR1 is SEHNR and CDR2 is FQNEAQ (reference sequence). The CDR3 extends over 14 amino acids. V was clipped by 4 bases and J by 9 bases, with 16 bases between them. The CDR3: CASSSYREKGPQHF. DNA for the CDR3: TGTGCCAGCAGCTCATACAGGGAGAAGGGGCCCCAGCATTTT.

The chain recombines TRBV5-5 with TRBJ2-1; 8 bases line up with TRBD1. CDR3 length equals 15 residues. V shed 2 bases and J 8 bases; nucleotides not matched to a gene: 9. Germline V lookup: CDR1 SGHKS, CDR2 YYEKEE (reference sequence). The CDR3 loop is CASSLRTGPRDEQFF. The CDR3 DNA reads TGTGCCAGCAGCTTAAGGACAGGGCCTAGGGATGAGCAGTTCTTC.

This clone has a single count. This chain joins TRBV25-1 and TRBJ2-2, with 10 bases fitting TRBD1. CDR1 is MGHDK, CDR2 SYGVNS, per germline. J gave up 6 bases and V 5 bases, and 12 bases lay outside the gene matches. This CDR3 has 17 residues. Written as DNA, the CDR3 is TGTGCCAGCAGTCCGATACCCGGACAGGGGGTATCCGGGGAGCTGTTTTTT. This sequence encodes CASSPIPGQGVSGELFF.

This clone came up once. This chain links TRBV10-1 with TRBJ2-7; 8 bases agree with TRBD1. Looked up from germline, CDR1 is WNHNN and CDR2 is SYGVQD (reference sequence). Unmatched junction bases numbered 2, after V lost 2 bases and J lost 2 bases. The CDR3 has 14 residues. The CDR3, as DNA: TGCGCCAGCAGTGAGGGACAGGGTCCCTACGAGCAGTACTTC. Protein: CASSEGQGPYEQYF.

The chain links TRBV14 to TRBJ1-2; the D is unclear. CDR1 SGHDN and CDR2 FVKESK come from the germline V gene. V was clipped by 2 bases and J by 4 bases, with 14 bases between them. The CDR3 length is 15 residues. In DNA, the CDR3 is TGTGCCAGCAGCCAATCAAGAAACGGACTCTATGGCTACACCTTC. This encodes CASSQSRNGLYGYTF.

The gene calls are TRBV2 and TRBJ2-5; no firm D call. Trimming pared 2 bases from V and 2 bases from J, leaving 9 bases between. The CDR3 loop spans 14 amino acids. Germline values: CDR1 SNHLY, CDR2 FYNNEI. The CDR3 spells CASSESSVQETQYF. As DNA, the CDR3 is TGTGCCAGCAGTGAATCTTCGGTACAAGAGACCCAGTACTTC.

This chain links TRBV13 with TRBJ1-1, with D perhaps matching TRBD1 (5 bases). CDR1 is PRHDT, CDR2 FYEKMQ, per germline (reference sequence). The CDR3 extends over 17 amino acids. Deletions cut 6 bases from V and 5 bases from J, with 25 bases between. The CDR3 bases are TGTGCCAGCAGGATTTTTATTGCCCGGGACGGGGGAACTGAAGCTTTCTTT. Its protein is CASRIFIARDGGTEAFF.

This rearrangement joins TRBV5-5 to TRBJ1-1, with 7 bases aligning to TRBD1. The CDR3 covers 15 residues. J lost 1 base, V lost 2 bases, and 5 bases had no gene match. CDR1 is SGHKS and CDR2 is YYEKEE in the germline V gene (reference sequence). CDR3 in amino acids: CASSFGDRRNTEAFF. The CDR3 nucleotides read TGTGCCAGCAGCTTCGGGGACAGAAGGAACACTGAAGCTTTCTTT. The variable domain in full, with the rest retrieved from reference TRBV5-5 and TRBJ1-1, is DAGVTQSPTHLIKTRGQQVTLRCSPISGHKSVSWYQQVLGQGPQFIFQYYEKEERGRGNFPDRFSARQFPNYSSELNVNALLLGDSALYLCASSFGDRRNTEAFFGQGTRLTVV.

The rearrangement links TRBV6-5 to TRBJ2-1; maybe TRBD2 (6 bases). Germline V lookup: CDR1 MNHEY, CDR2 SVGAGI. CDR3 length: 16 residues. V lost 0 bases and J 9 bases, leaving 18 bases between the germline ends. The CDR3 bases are TGTGCCAGCAGTTACTCAGCGGGCCCTAGGCTCGGTGAGCAGTTCTTC. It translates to CASSYSAGPRLGEQFF.

The CDR3, as DNA: TGCGCCAGCAGCCAAGAACCCCCCGGGACAGTCACTGAAGCTTTCTTT. This gives the protein CASSQEPPGTVTEAFF. The rearrangement joins TRBV4-3 to TRBJ1-1; 7 bases match TRBD1. CDR3 length: 16 amino acids. The germline V gene encodes CDR1 LGHNA and CDR2 YSLEER. V lost 0 bases, J lost 4 bases, and 8 bases stayed unmatched.

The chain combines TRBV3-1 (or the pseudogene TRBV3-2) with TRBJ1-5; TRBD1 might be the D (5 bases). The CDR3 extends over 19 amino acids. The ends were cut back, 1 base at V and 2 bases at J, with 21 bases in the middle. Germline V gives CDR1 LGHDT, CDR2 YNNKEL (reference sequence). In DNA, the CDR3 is TGTGCCAGCAGCCAAGGAATGGGGGGGAGTAAAAGGGGCAATCAGCCCCAGCATTTT. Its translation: CASSQGMGGSKRGNQPQHF.

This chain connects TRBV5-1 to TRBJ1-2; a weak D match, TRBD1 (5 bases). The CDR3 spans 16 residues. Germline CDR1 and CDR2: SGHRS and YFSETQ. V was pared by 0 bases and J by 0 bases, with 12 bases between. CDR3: CASSLATSRANYGYTF. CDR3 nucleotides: TGCGCCAGCAGCTTGGCCACATCCAGGGCTAACTATGGCTACACCTTC. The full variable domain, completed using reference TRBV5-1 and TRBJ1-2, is KAGVTQTPRYLIKTRGQQVTLSCSPISGHRSVSWYQQTPGQGLQFLFEYFSETQRNKGNFPGRFSGRQFSNSRSEMNVSTLELGDSALYLCASSLATSRANYGYTFGSGTRLTVV.

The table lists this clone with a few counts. The CDR3 DNA reads TGTGCCAGCAGTGCGGACAGGAACACTGAAGCTTTCTTT. It specifies CASSADRNTEAFF. The chain has TRBV12-3 or TRBV12-4 and TRBJ1-1, with D possibly matching TRBD1 (6 bases). The CDR3 covers 13 residues. V lost 5 bases and J lost 1, with 8 bases in between.

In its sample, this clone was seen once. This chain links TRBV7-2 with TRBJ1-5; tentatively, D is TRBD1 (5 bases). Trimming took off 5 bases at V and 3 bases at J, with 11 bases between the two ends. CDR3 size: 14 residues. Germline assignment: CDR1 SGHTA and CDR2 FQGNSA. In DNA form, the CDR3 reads TGTGCCAGCAGCCCGGACATATCCAATCAGCCCCAGCATTTT. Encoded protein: CASSPDISNQPQHF.

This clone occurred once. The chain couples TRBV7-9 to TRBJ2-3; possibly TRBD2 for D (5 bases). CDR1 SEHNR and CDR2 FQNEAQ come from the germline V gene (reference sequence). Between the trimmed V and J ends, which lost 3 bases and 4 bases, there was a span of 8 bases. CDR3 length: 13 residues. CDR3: CASSLEVSDTQYF. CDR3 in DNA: TGTGCCAGCAGCTTGGAGGTATCAGATACGCAGTATTTT.

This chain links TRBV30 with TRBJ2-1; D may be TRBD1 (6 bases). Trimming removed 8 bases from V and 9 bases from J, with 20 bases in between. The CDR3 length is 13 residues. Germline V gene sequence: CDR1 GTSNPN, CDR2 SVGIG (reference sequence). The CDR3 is CALGQQIAGEQFF. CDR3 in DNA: TGTGCCCTCGGACAGCAGATCGCGGGTGAGCAGTTCTTC.

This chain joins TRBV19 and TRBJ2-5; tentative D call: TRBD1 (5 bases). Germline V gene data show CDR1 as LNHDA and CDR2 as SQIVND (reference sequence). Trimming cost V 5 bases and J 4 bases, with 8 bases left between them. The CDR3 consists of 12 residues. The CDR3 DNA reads TGTGCCAGTAGTGAGCAGGGAGAGACCCAGTACTTC. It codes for CASSEQGETQYF.

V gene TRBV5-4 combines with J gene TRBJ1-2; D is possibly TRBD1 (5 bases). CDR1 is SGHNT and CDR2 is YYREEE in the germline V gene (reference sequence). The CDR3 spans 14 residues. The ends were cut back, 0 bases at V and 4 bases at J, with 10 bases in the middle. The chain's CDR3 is CASSLGQGTYGYTF. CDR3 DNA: TGTGCCAGCAGCTTGGGCCAGGGAACCTATGGCTACACCTTC.

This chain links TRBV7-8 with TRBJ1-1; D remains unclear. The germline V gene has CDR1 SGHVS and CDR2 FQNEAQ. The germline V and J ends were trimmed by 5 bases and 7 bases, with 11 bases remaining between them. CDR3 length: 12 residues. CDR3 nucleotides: TGTGCCAGCAGCCTACAGAAGATTGAAGCTTTCTTT. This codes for CASSLQKIEAFF.

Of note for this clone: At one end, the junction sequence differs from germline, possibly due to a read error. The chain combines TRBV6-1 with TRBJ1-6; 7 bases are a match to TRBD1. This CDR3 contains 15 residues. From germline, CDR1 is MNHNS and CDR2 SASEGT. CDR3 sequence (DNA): TGTGCCAGCCGTGACGACAGGGCCTACAATTCACCCCTCCACTTT. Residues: CASRDDRAYNSPLHF.

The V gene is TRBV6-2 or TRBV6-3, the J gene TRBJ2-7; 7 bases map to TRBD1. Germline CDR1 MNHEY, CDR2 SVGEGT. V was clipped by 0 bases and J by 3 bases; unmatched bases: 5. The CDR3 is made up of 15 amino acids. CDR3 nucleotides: TGTGCCAGCAGTTACTCGGGGACAGCCCACTACGAGCAGTACTTC. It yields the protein CASSYSGTAHYEQYF.

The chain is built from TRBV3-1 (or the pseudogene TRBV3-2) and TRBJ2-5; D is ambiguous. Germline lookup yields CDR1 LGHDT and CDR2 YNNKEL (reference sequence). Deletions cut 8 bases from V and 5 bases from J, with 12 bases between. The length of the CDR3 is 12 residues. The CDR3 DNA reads TGTGCCAGCCGGGTTCGGTTGGAGACCCAGTACTTC. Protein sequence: CASRVRLETQYF.